Shown below are 11 T cell receptor beta chains from a single sample sequenced in a study of radiotherapy plus CTLA-4 blockade in lung cancer. Sequenced by immunoSEQ multiplex PCR; TCRdb stores in-frame clones only, minus some. Here the sample spans tens of thousands of clones, roughly 85% being singletons. The sample in question was peripheral blood, obtained from a patient treated with radiotherapy plus ipilimumab. Receptors were obtained from a human donor with non-small cell lung cancer who had stable disease on radiotherapy plus ipilimumab.

Here the CDR3 DNA reads TGTGCCAGCAGCGGACCTAGCGGCGCTAGCACAGATACGCAGTATTTT. Protein: CASSGPSGASTDTQYF. This chain joins TRBV9 and TRBJ2-3, with TRBD2 matching over 7 bases. The junction had 7 bases not matched to a gene; V was cut back by 3 bases and J by 0 bases. Germline V gives CDR1 SGDLS, CDR2 YYNGEE. CDR3 length: 16 amino acids.

The chain links TRBV19 to TRBJ1-5; D gene uncertain. CDR3 length: 15 amino acids. Germline V gives CDR1 LNHDA, CDR2 SQIVND (reference sequence). V was trimmed by 0 bases and J by 4 bases, leaving 10 bases between them. For the CDR3, the DNA is TGTGCCAGTAGTATAGACGGATTTGGTAATCAGCCCCAGCATTTT. Translated: CASSIDGFGNQPQHF.

Turning to this clone: Other DNA sequences of this sample code for an identical CDR3. The chain is built from TRBV4-2 and TRBJ2-5; TRBD2 matches at 8 bases. This CDR3 has 16 residues. The V segment lost 0 bases and the J segment 2 bases; nucleotides outside the gene matches: 5. Germline V gene lookup returns CDR1 LGHNA and CDR2 YNFKEQ. The CDR3 DNA reads TGTGCCAGCAGCCAAGAGCGGGGGGCGGGACAAGAGACCCAGTACTTC. Its protein is CASSQERGAGQETQYF.

This chain links TRBV2 with TRBJ1-1, with D possibly matching TRBD1 (5 bases). The CDR3 has 14 residues. Germline V gene lookup returns CDR1 SNHLY and CDR2 FYNNEI. V gave up 2 bases and J gave up 4 bases, with 11 bases separating them. The CDR3 spells CASSEWGSGTEAFF. The CDR3 DNA reads as TGTGCCAGCAGTGAATGGGGGTCGGGCACTGAAGCTTTCTTT.

Sample share makes this clone medium-sized (0.01 to 0.1%). The chain joins TRBV15 to TRBJ1-5; a weak D match, TRBD1 (6 bases). The CDR3 runs 15 residues. Germline-derived CDR1 and CDR2 are LNHNV and YYDKDF (reference sequence). V was trimmed by 0 bases and J by 11 bases, leaving 17 bases between them. The CDR3 region has the DNA TGTGCCACCAGCAGAGATCGGTCCCGGGGGGCCTCCCAGCATTTT. Translation: CATSRDRSRGASQHF.

V and J are TRBV15 and TRBJ1-4; 7 bases are a match to TRBD1. V lost 3 bases to trimming and J lost 7 bases; unmatched junction nucleotides: 8. CDR1 and CDR2 (germline): LNHNV, YYDKDF (reference sequence). This CDR3 has 15 amino acids. Written as DNA, the CDR3 is TGTGCCACCAGCAGGGCCTCCCGGGACAGTGAAAAACTGTTTTTT. Protein sequence: CATSRASRDSEKLFF.

On this clone: The junction and the germline gene differ at one end; a read error may be behind it. In DNA, the CDR3 is TGTGCCGGCAGCTTAGAGACAGGGGGACGGGAGACCCAGTACTTC. Translation gives CAGSLETGGRETQYF. This chain joins TRBV7-8 and TRBJ2-5; 9 positions agree with TRBD1. Germline CDR1 is SGHVS and CDR2 is FQNEAQ. This CDR3 has 15 residues.

V and J are TRBV7-3 and TRBJ2-3; 12 bases align to TRBD2. Germline lookup yields CDR1 SGHTA and CDR2 FQGTGA. Trimming removed 4 bases from V and 6 bases from J; junction bases left unmatched: 5. This CDR3 spans 15 amino acids. The CDR3 loop is CASSYLAGGRDTQYF. CDR3 sequence (DNA): TGTGCCAGCAGCTACCTAGCGGGAGGGCGTGATACGCAGTATTTT.

This clone came up once. This sequence joins TRBV29-1 and TRBJ1-1; TRBD1 is a possible D gene (5 bases). Per the germline V gene, CDR1 is SQVTM and CDR2 is ANQGSEA. Trimming pared 2 bases from V and 8 bases from J, leaving 12 bases between. The CDR3 length is 12 residues. The chain's CDR3 is CSVEWGYGEAFF. The CDR3 coding sequence is TGCAGCGTTGAATGGGGGTACGGGGAAGCTTTCTTT. The whole variable domain, remainder taken from reference TRBV29-1 and TRBJ1-1, is SAVISQKPSRDICQRGTSLTIQCQVDSQVTMMFWYRQQPGQSLTLIATANQGSEATYESGFVIDKFPISRPNLTFSTLTVSNMSPEDSSIYLCSVEWGYGEAFFGQGTRLTVV.

There are a few counts of this clone. This chain links TRBV28 with TRBJ1-4; maybe TRBD1 (6 bases). CDR3 length equals 11 residues. V dropped 8 bases and J dropped 14 bases, with 15 bases sitting between them. The germline V gene has CDR1 MDHEN and CDR2 SYDVKM. Here the CDR3 reads CASSVGQGLFF. The CDR3 bases are TGTGCCAGCTCGGTGGGGCAGGGGCTGTTTTTT.

This sequence joins TRBV5-1 and TRBJ2-5; the D gene is possibly TRBD1 (6 bases). V dropped 3 bases and J dropped 4 bases, with 22 bases sitting between them. This CDR3 spans 17 amino acids. Germline values: CDR1 SGHRS, CDR2 YFSETQ. The CDR3 region is CASSSTRGGADGETQYF. The CDR3 DNA reads TGCGCCAGCAGCTCCACCCGTGGGGGCGCGGACGGAGAGACCCAGTACTTC.